The 20 T cell receptor beta chains below were found in one sample sequenced in a study of regulatory T cells in long-lasting Graves disease. TCR beta libraries were built with iRepertoire HTBI primers and Arm-PCR of CDR3 regions. TCRdb ran MiXCR on the multiplex PCR reads and lists one entry per CDR3 protein. The sample carries 350,000 to 500,000 distinct CDR3 sequences, approximately 14% recorded once. This sample's time point: newly diagnosed GD, antithyroid drugs for less than 3 months. RNA from PBMCs was the source of the TCR library. In addition, the sample was reused for a study of T cells in Graves' hyperthyroidism and ophthalmopathy.

The material sequenced was peripheral blood mononuclear cells (PBMCs), taken at new diagnosis, from a patient treated with antithyroid drugs. Source of these receptors: a woman aged 45 to 65 with Graves disease.

The table lists this clonotype with many counts. The V gene is TRBV29-1, the J gene TRBJ2-5, with 10 bases fitting TRBD1. This CDR3 is 14 amino acids long. V shed 3 bases, J shed 5 bases, and the junction held 6 bases outside the gene matches. CDR1 is SQVTM and CDR2 is ANQGSEA in the germline V gene. DNA of the CDR3: TGCAGCGTTGAGGGAGGGACAGGGGTGGAGACCCAGTACTTC. As protein: CSVEGGTGVETQYF.

The J gene is TRBJ2-7, the V gene TRBV6-2 or TRBV6-3, with D possibly being TRBD1 or TRBD2 (5 bases each). This CDR3 is built from 14 residues. The V end lost 5 bases, the J end lost 2 bases, and 13 bases lay between the germline ends. CDR1 and CDR2 from the germline V gene are MNHEY and SVGEGT. CDR3 sequence: CASSERDGTYEQYF. CDR3 nucleotide sequence: TGTGCCAGCAGTGAAAGGGACGGAACCTACGAGCAGTACTTC.

This clonotype was seen repeatedly, ten times or more. This chain connects TRBV28 to TRBJ2-7; TRBD1 aligns across 8 bases. V dropped 10 bases and J dropped 6; count of bases not matched to a gene: 14. This CDR3 region has 14 residues. Per the germline V gene, CDR1 is MDHEN and CDR2 is SYDVKM. Written as DNA, the CDR3 is TGTGCCACCCTTGCCCCGACAGGGGTGGGCGAGCAGTACTTC. Translated: CATLAPTGVGEQYF.

Many counts were recorded for this clonotype. The chain uses TRBV18 and TRBJ2-1, with a weak D call TRBD1 (5 bases). Trimming pared 4 bases from V and 2 bases from J, leaving 12 bases between. The germline V gene has CDR1 KGHSH and CDR2 LQKENI. The CDR3 has 15 amino acids. This CDR3 reads CASSRVRQTYNEQFF. The CDR3 nucleotides are TGTGCCAGCTCACGAGTGCGACAGACCTACAATGAGCAGTTCTTC.

This clonotype came up many times. V usage is TRBV12-3 or TRBV12-4 and J usage is TRBJ2-2, with 8 positions matching TRBD2. The J segment lost 6 bases and the V segment lost 5 bases, leaving 11 bases of the junction unmatched. This CDR3 spans 16 amino acids. CDR3: CASSPRELADSGELFF. CDR3 DNA: TGTGCCAGCAGTCCCCGGGAACTAGCGGACTCCGGGGAGCTGTTTTTT.

Worth noting for this clonotype: Since a much larger clone is just one base distant, this may be a read error. The chain joins TRBV24-1 to TRBJ2-1; 8 nucleotides align to TRBD2. The CDR3 is 17 residues long. Germline CDR1 KGHDR, CDR2 SFDVKD. CDR3 in DNA: TGTGCCACCAGTGACCCCACTAGCGGTTGGAGGGTGAATGATCAGTTCTTC. Translation: CATSDPTSGWRVNDQFF.

This clonotype has only a few counts. CDR3 sequence (DNA): TGCAGCGTTGAAGATGAGGAGTGGGATACGCAGTATTTT. The encoded protein is CSVEDEEWDTQYF. V gene TRBV29-1 combines with J gene TRBJ2-3, with D unclear. This CDR3 contains 13 residues. V lost 0 bases to trimming and J lost 6 bases, with 10 bases between them. CDR1 is SQVTM and CDR2 is ANQGSEA in the germline V gene.

This clonotype was seen at least ten times. This rearrangement joins TRBV5-1 to TRBJ2-3, with a tentative D call TRBD2 (5 bases). V lost 2 bases, J lost 2 bases, and 12 bases lay in between. This CDR3 contains 15 residues. Per the germline V gene, CDR1 is SGHRS and CDR2 is YFSETQ. The CDR3: CASSLRASPTDTQYF. The CDR3, as DNA: TGCGCCAGCAGCTTACGTGCTAGCCCCACAGATACGCAGTATTTT.

In nucleotides, the CDR3 is TGTGCCAGCGGAAAAACAGGGGGCGCCAACTATGGCTACACCTTC. This gives the protein CASGKTGGANYGYTF. The V gene is TRBV27, the J gene TRBJ1-2, with 9 bases that match TRBD1. CDR1 is MNHEY and CDR2 is SMNVEV in the germline V gene (reference sequence). With 8 bases clipped from V and 2 bases from J, the junction kept 9 bases outside the gene matches. This CDR3 comprises 15 residues.

At least ten counts were recorded for this clonotype. This chain joins TRBV6-8 and TRBJ2-1, with 7 bases lining up with TRBD2. This CDR3 is built from 21 residues. Trimming removed 0 bases from V and 0 bases from J; junction bases left unmatched: 17. Germline lookup yields CDR1 MNHGY and CDR2 SAAAGT. The CDR3 bases are TGTGCCAGCAGTTACTCCCACCAAGCGGGAAAGGTCCAGAGCTCCTACAATGAGCAGTTCTTC. It codes for CASSYSHQAGKVQSSYNEQFF.

This clonotype was counted many times. V usage is TRBV6-2 or TRBV6-3 and J usage is TRBJ2-7; 9 bases agree with TRBD1. The germline gives CDR1 MNHEY, CDR2 SVGEGT. J lost 4 bases, V lost 5 bases, and 9 bases had no gene match. This CDR3 spans 15 amino acids. CDR3: CASSDPTGGEYEQYF. DNA of the CDR3: TGTGCCAGCAGTGACCCGACAGGGGGGGAGTACGAGCAGTACTTC.

This clonotype was observed many times. This chain connects TRBV6-2 or TRBV6-3 to TRBJ2-1; the D gene could be TRBD1 or TRBD2 (5 bases each). V dropped 2 bases and J dropped 5 bases, with 13 bases sitting between them. The CDR3 contains 15 residues. CDR1 and CDR2 from the germline V gene are MNHEY and SVGEGT. DNA of the CDR3: TGTGCCAGCAGTTACGCGTCTAGGGACCACAATGAGCAGTTCTTC. Protein product: CASSYASRDHNEQFF.

This clonotype showed up many times. J is TRBJ2-7 and V is TRBV10-3; a weak D match, TRBD1 (6 bases). The V and J ends lost 10 bases and 3 bases respectively, with 13 bases between them. This CDR3 comprises 12 residues. The germline V gene encodes CDR1 ENHRY and CDR2 SYGVKD. This CDR3 reads CATRTENYEQYF. CDR3 DNA sequence: TGTGCCACCCGGACAGAGAACTACGAGCAGTACTTC.

This rearrangement joins TRBV9 to TRBJ2-2; maybe TRBD1 (5 bases). V lost 1 base and J lost 2, with 9 bases in between. CDR3 length: 15 amino acids. Germline assignment: CDR1 SGDLS and CDR2 YYNGEE. The CDR3 loop reads CASSVRQYNTGELFF. CDR3 DNA sequence: TGTGCCAGCAGCGTACGACAGTACAACACCGGGGAGCTGTTTTTT.

This clonotype was observed at least ten times. The chain carries TRBV5-6 and TRBJ2-1, with TRBD2 matching 11 bases. The germline gives CDR1 SGHDT, CDR2 YYEEEE. The CDR3 covers 15 residues. The V and J ends lost 4 bases and 7 bases, in that order; junction bases with no gene match: 7. CDR3 sequence reads: CASSPGLAEGNEQFF. CDR3 coding DNA: TGTGCCAGCAGCCCGGGACTAGCGGAGGGAAATGAGCAGTTCTTC.

This clonotype has a count of ten or more. The chain links TRBV30 to TRBJ2-2, with D hard to call. The length of the CDR3 is 14 residues. Germline lookup yields CDR1 GTSNPN and CDR2 SVGIG (reference sequence). Trimming pared 0 bases from V and 1 base from J, leaving 6 bases between. Here the CDR3 reads CAWSVDWNTGELFF. The CDR3 region has the DNA TGTGCCTGGAGTGTAGATTGGAACACCGGGGAGCTGTTTTTT.

The rearrangement uses TRBV30 and TRBJ1-2; a possible D gene is TRBD1 (5 bases). V lost 5 bases and J lost 7, with 11 bases in between. The CDR3 spans 11 residues. Germline CDR1 is GTSNPN and CDR2 is SVGIG (reference sequence). CDR3: CAWSDGAGYTF. CDR3 coding DNA: TGTGCCTGGTCGGATGGGGCTGGCTACACCTTC.

The V and J genes are TRBV7-3 and TRBJ2-1, with TRBD2 matching over 12 bases. Germline V CDR1 and CDR2: SGHTA, FQGTGA. V trimming: 1 base; J trimming: 5 bases; junction bases outside the gene matches: 9. This CDR3 comprises 18 residues. The CDR3 reads CASSLMDLAGGTDNEQFF. The DNA for the CDR3 is TGTGCCAGCAGCTTAATGGACCTAGCGGGAGGGACTGACAATGAGCAGTTCTTC.

This clonotype was observed a few times. The chain is built from TRBV7-6 and TRBJ2-7; 8 bases fit TRBD2. This CDR3 has 16 amino acids. V lost 1 base, J lost 0 bases, and 5 bases stayed unmatched. CDR1 and CDR2 (germline): SGHVS, FNYEAQ. CDR3 sequence: CASSLVGGLDSYEQYF. In DNA, the CDR3 is TGTGCCAGCAGCTTAGTTGGGGGACTAGACTCCTACGAGCAGTACTTC.

The chain combines TRBV5-8 with TRBJ2-3; TRBD2 matches at 13 bases. CDR1 is SGHTS, CDR2 YDEGEE, per germline. The CDR3 covers 16 residues. J was trimmed by 4 bases and V by 5 bases; bases with no gene match: 7. As DNA, the CDR3 is TGTGCCAGCAGACGGGGGACTAGCGGGAATTCAGATACGCAGTATTTT. Its translation is CASRRGTSGNSDTQYF.